A single sample gave rise to the 20 T cell receptor beta chains below, sequenced in a study of blood T cell repertoires in COVID-19. Measured with immunoSEQ multiplex PCR; TCRdb has only the in-frame clones, and not every one. The sample holds around 94,000 clones, about 88% seen once. Sequenced input: peripheral blood. The origin of the receptors is an older man with acute or convalescent COVID-19.

This clone was seen only a few times. The chain employs TRBV18 and TRBJ1-4; no firm D call. V dropped 3 bases and J dropped 4 bases, with 15 bases sitting between them. Looked up from germline, CDR1 is KGHSH and CDR2 is LQKENI. CDR3 length equals 16 residues. DNA for the CDR3: TGTGCCAGCTCACCTAGCGGCGGGGAACTTAATGAAAAACTGTTTTTT. Its protein product is CASSPSGGELNEKLFF.

The V gene is TRBV6-2 or TRBV6-3, the J gene TRBJ2-1; D may be TRBD2 (5 bases). Germline V lookup: CDR1 MNHEY, CDR2 SVGEGT. The CDR3 spans 15 residues. V lost 0 bases and J 0 bases, leaving 6 bases between the germline ends. The CDR3 DNA is TGTGCCAGCAGTTACTCGAGGGCCTCCTACAATGAGCAGTTCTTC. Translating it yields CASSYSRASYNEQFF.

The rearrangement joins TRBV19 to TRBJ2-6; D gene unclear. V shed 3 bases and J shed 2 bases, with 5 bases lying between them. The CDR3 contains 14 residues. Germline lookup yields CDR1 LNHDA and CDR2 SQIVND (reference sequence). The CDR3 region is CASSISPGANVLTF. The DNA of the CDR3 is TGTGCCAGTAGTATTAGTCCTGGGGCCAACGTCCTGACTTTC.

The chain uses TRBV7-9 and TRBJ1-5; D possibly corresponds to TRBD1 (6 bases). CDR1 and CDR2 (germline): SEHNR, FQNEAQ (reference sequence). V shed 5 bases and J shed 4 bases, with 9 bases lying between them. This CDR3 contains 13 residues. In DNA form, the CDR3 reads TGTGCCAGCAGCGCAGGGGCAAATCAGCCCCAGCATTTT. Its translation is CASSAGANQPQHF.

V and J are TRBV28 and TRBJ2-3, with 12 bases fitting TRBD2. Germline V lookup: CDR1 MDHEN, CDR2 SYDVKM. This CDR3 has 15 residues. The trim removed 3 bases at V and 3 bases at J, leaving 1 base unmatched. Here the CDR3 reads CASSLTSGSTDTQYF. The CDR3, as DNA: TGTGCCAGCAGTTTGACTAGCGGGAGTACAGATACGCAGTATTTT.

CDR3 loop: CASSLGGGSNQPQHF. The CDR3 coding sequence is TGTGCCAGCAGCTTAGGGGGGGGCTCCAATCAGCCCCAGCATTTT. The chain combines TRBV7-8 with TRBJ1-5, with D possibly being TRBD1 (6 bases). With 1 base removed from V and 3 bases from J, the gap between germline ends came to 10 bases. CDR3 length: 15 residues. Germline CDR1 reads SGHVS; CDR2 reads FQNEAQ.

J is TRBJ1-1 and V is TRBV6-6; no clear D. Germline lookup yields CDR1 MNHNY and CDR2 SVGAGI (reference sequence). V shed 7 bases and J shed 1 base, with 10 bases lying between them. The CDR3 loop spans 13 amino acids. CDR3 bases: TGTGCCAGCACCGTCGGCGGGAACACTGAAGCTTTCTTT. Translation gives CASTVGGNTEAFF.

V and J are TRBV12-3 or TRBV12-4 and TRBJ2-7; no clear D. Trimming stripped 1 base from V and 6 bases from J, with 4 bases between. CDR3 length equals 11 residues. CDR3 sequence (DNA): TGTGCCAGCAGTTTAGTTAGCGAGCAGTACTTC. Translated, it gives CASSLVSEQYF.

The chain couples TRBV5-1 to TRBJ2-1, with 10 bases identical to TRBD2. The germline CDR1 and CDR2 sequences are SGHRS and YFSETQ. The CDR3 totals 16 residues. The V segment lost 4 bases and the J segment 2 bases; nucleotides outside the gene matches: 6. The CDR3 DNA reads as TGCGCCAGCAGCCTCACTAGCGGGACCACCTACAATGAGCAGTTCTTC. Translation gives CASSLTSGTTYNEQFF.

This rearrangement joins TRBV3-1 (or the pseudogene TRBV3-2) to TRBJ2-1; TRBD2 agrees at 14 bases. The CDR3 loop spans 16 amino acids. V was clipped by 2 bases and J by 8 bases; unmatched bases: 5. Germline V CDR1 and CDR2: LGHDT, YNNKEL (reference sequence). CDR3 nucleotides: TGTGCCAGCAGCCAAAGACTAGCGGGAGGGAGGGATGAGCAGTTCTTC. Translation gives CASSQRLAGGRDEQFF.

The CDR3 here is CASSVSYHRAYEQYF. In DNA form, the CDR3 reads TGTGCCAGCAGTGTGTCGTATCACCGGGCCTACGAGCAGTACTTC. The chain is built from TRBV6-4 and TRBJ2-7; no clear D gene. V was shortened by 4 bases and J by 2 bases, with 15 bases between the two germline ends. Germline-derived CDR1 and CDR2 are MRHNA and SNTAGT. This CDR3 is built from 15 residues.

V gene TRBV29-1 combines with J gene TRBJ2-6, with 7 positions matching TRBD1. Germline-derived CDR1 and CDR2 are SQVTM and ANQGSEA. The CDR3 is 15 residues long. Unmatched junction bases numbered 5, after V lost 6 bases and J lost 0 bases. DNA of the CDR3: TGCAGCGTCCGGGACAGAGGCTCTGGGGCCAACGTCCTGACTTTC. This gives the protein CSVRDRGSGANVLTF.

The rearrangement links TRBV18 to TRBJ1-2; 11 bases map to TRBD1. CDR3 length: 15 residues. The ends lost 2 bases at V and 7 bases at J; junction bases unmatched: 6. CDR1 KGHSH and CDR2 LQKENI come from the germline V gene. The CDR3 DNA reads TGTGCCAGCTCACCAGAGGGGGACAGGGGGGCTGGCTACACCTTC. Translated: CASSPEGDRGAGYTF.

The count of this clone is one. The chain couples TRBV24-1 to TRBJ2-1, with a weak D call TRBD2 (5 bases). The germline V gene encodes CDR1 KGHDR and CDR2 SFDVKD. The germline V and J ends were trimmed by 3 bases and 8 bases, with 16 bases remaining between them. The CDR3 covers 15 residues. CDR3 bases: TGTGCCACCAGTGATAGGGATGGAGGTACGGATGAGCAGTTCTTC. Its protein product is CATSDRDGGTDEQFF.

The chain has TRBV6-6 and TRBJ2-2; a weak D match, TRBD2 (6 bases). Germline assignment: CDR1 MNHNY and CDR2 SVGAGI (reference sequence). The CDR3 has 17 amino acids. V lost 6 bases, J lost 0 bases, and 17 bases lay in between. DNA of the CDR3: TGTGCCAGCAGCCGAACCCGGGACTCCGCGAACACCGGGGAGCTGTTTTTT. Translating it yields CASSRTRDSANTGELFF.

This clone was picked up a small number of times. The chain employs TRBV18 and TRBJ1-2; D is unclear. V was cut by 0 bases and J by 2 bases, with 10 bases left in between. The CDR3 totals 15 residues. The germline V gene has CDR1 KGHSH and CDR2 LQKENI. This chain's CDR3 is CASSPPSGPNYGYTF. The CDR3 DNA sequence: TGTGCCAGCTCACCACCCAGCGGGCCAAACTATGGCTACACCTTC.

In this sample, this clone turned up once. The chain joins TRBV9 to TRBJ2-7, with D maybe TRBD2 (7 bases). Germline CDR1 is SGDLS and CDR2 is YYNGEE. Trimming cost V 8 bases and J 2 bases, with 14 bases left between them. The CDR3 extends over 13 amino acids. The CDR3 sequence is CARRGGSPYEQYF. The CDR3 DNA sequence: TGTGCCAGAAGGGGGGGGTCTCCCTACGAGCAGTACTTC.

The chain has TRBV28 and TRBJ2-1, with 7 bases that match TRBD2. This CDR3 contains 16 residues. With 1 base clipped from V and 1 base from J, the junction kept 4 bases outside the gene matches. Germline V gene sequence: CDR1 MDHEN, CDR2 SYDVKM. CDR3 DNA: TGTGCCAGCAGTTTATCCGGGAGGAGTTCCTACAATGAGCAGTTCTTC. As protein: CASSLSGRSSYNEQFF.

The gene calls are TRBV19 and TRBJ2-2; D perhaps matches TRBD2 (5 bases). This CDR3 is 16 amino acids long. The ends were cut back, 4 bases at V and 5 bases at J, with 17 bases in the middle. Germline CDR1 reads LNHDA; CDR2 reads SQIVND (reference sequence). CDR3 DNA sequence: TGTGCCAGTAGTAATCGTGTAGCGCAACTGACCGGGGAGCTGTTTTTT. Protein sequence: CASSNRVAQLTGELFF.

The chain links TRBV7-9 to TRBJ2-5, with 9 positions matching TRBD1. The trim removed 1 base at V and 7 bases at J, leaving 7 bases unmatched. Germline V gene data show CDR1 as SEHNR and CDR2 as FQNEAQ (reference sequence). The CDR3 length is 15 residues. CDR3 protein: CASSLDGDRGATQYF. The CDR3 DNA reads as TGTGCCAGCAGCTTAGATGGAGACAGGGGGGCGACCCAGTACTTC.